The TCR beta chain described here comes from a study of OX40 agonist ivuxolimab in advanced cancers. Background on the study: Subjects had a mean age of roughly 60 years, with a range of 23 to 79; just over 80% were male. Points from the study as a whole: Some patients without response likewise showed low normalized clonal expansion. Expanded peripheral T-cell antigen specificity went undetermined.

The CDR3 loop spans 13 amino acids. Trimming shortened V by 4 bases and J by 2 bases, and 6 bases separated the two germline ends. CDR1 and CDR2 from the germline V gene are SGHRS and YFSETQ. TCRdb's table, derived via immunoSEQ multiplex PCR, lists solely in-frame clones and lacks some. The sample carries some 65,000 clones, more than 75% recorded once. Comments on this clone: What it recognizes is unknown.

Collection of blood occurred at baseline, at cycle 4 day 1, and at cycle 7 day 1. Sequencing used CD4+ or CD8+ T cells sorted from blood, obtained in a trial of the OX40 agonist ivuxolimab. The chain combines TRBV5-1 with TRBJ1-4; D is unresolved. The sequence derives from an adult with an advanced solid tumor such as melanoma, head and neck, liver or kidney cancer. CDR3 DNA: TGCGCCAGCAGCGTTGATACTAATGAAAAACTGTTTTTT. Its translation is CASSVDTNEKLFF.